This T cell receptor beta chain was recovered during a study of T cell responses to AZD1222 COVID-19 vaccine (dated by TCRdb to about 2021). As for the study more broadly: AZD1222 recipients whose second dose came at about 4 weeks and those whose second dose came at about 12 weeks were combined into one group, since spike-specific TCR depth and breadth did not differ between the two schedules. Trial participants were enrolled into age subgroups of 18-55, 56-69 and 70-plus years, which contained about 150, 28 and 57 TCR-sequenced participants, respectively. A total of 233 trial participants underwent TCR sequencing, of whom about 210 received two doses of AZD1222 and about 26 received two doses of the MenACWY control vaccine.

From the cysteine up to the phenylalanine, the CDR3 has a length of 14 residues. Only CDR3 DNA is held: 42 bases, read in frame from base 1. Looking up the germline V gene (reference sequence) yields CDR1 SGHKS and CDR2 YYEKEE. V is reduced by 4 bases and J by 3 bases, leaving a spacing of 11 bases between them. The sample's time point label, in plain terms: baseline before first vaccination. Samples from vaccinated people were obtained from the UK trials COV001 and COV002, which included a single-blind randomized controlled phase 2/3 trial of AZD1222 (ChAdOx1 nCoV-19) in healthy adults. For TCRbeta chain sequencing, PBMC samples were collected from trial participants at day 0 and at day 28 after the second dose. The CDR3 regions of human TCRbeta chains were analyzed by immunosequencing. In the source study's methods: TCRs in the repertoires were compared against a reference library of SARS-CoV-2-specific TCRs that had been generated with the MIRA antigen-specificity platform. Breadth meant the fraction of unique TCRs that were SARS-CoV-2-associated, whereas depth meant the fraction of total T cells that were SARS-CoV-2-associated. Each spike-specific TCR was assigned to its reactive spike region and to a CD4 or CD8 class using the MIRA data. Log10-transformed breadth and depth values were compared by one-way ANOVA with Sidak's multiple comparisons tests. Drawn from immuneACCESS, this table holds only the in-frame rearrangements with V and J called that TCRdb kept. Clones are partly lost; checked studies trace under half to an unresolved V gene and leave the rest unexplained. V, J and clone size are taken as reported in that table, and D and trimming were inferred from the DNA itself. Recorded for this sample are some 130,000 clones; roughly 90% of them occurred a single time. Under 2.5% of the sample goes to the ten largest clones.

With respect to this clone: The antigen this receptor binds is unknown. Per-base qualities were not stored, and no clone one base away is much larger.

The study at large found these results: Vaccine-associated CD4 TCRs spanned the whole spike protein, with dominant responses in regions 160-218 and 743-854. In the small 56-69-year group, the increase in depth fell short of significance, most likely because of low power. After two AZD1222 doses, spike-specific TCR breadth and depth were significantly higher than at day 0 and than in MenACWY recipients. Conclusions about previously exposed vaccinees are limited because only six or seven AZD1222 recipients were SARS-CoV-2 seropositive at baseline. Most participants were white British and females outnumbered males, and the authors suggested that clonal diversity may have been underestimated. Reportedly, close to half of the unique spike-specific TCRs recognized epitopes lying outside the regions that are mutated in the B.1.351 and B.1.1.7 variants. Because no day 14 peak-response samples were available, repertoires were characterized only after the peak T cell response.

This chain is built from TRBV5-5 and TRBJ1-5; TRBD1 is possibly the D segment (5 matching bases). The starting material was peripheral blood, obtained on day 0 of AZD1222 vaccination. This clonotype was sampled from an adult in good health. The CDR3 sequence is CASSGGLANQPQHF. DNA sequence: TGTGCCAGCAGCGGGGGATTAGCCAATCAGCCCCAGCATTTT. With all but the CDR3 taken from the reference TRBV5-5 and TRBJ1-5 genes, the full variable domain is: DAGVTQSPTHLIKTRGQQVTLRCSPISGHKSVSWYQQVLGQGPQFIFQYYEKEERGRGNFPDRFSARQFPNYSSELNVNALLLGDSALYLCASSGGLANQPQHFGDGTRLSIL.